This T cell receptor (beta chain) was documented in a study of blood T cell repertoires in COVID-19. Study summary: There were acute and convalescent COVID-19 samples, and they came from the United States, Italy and Spain. PBMCs, B-cell-depleted T cells, or T cells were the source of the cDNA or gDNA that made up the material.

The V gene's germline CDR1 is MNHEY and CDR2 SVGAGI. V lost 5 bases, J lost 7 bases, and 15 bases lay in between. The CDR3 length is 15 residues. Authors' data handling: For nucleated cells, counts were estimated from reference gene primer amplification. The data were produced by immunoSEQ multiplex PCR, yet TCRdb's version contains in-frame clones alone and is incomplete. That table is the source of V, J and clone size, and D and trimming were worked out from the DNA. The data show around 56,000 clones, with 70% to 75% seen just once and approximately 15% held by the top ten. Source material: peripheral blood. The TCR was taken from a woman aged 70-85 years with acute or convalescent COVID-19. The chain employs TRBV6-5 and TRBJ1-6; no clear D gene. The CDR3 loop is CASSPSPGINSPLHF. The CDR3 DNA reads TGTGCCAGCAGTCCCTCCCCGGGGATAAATTCACCCCTCCACTTT.